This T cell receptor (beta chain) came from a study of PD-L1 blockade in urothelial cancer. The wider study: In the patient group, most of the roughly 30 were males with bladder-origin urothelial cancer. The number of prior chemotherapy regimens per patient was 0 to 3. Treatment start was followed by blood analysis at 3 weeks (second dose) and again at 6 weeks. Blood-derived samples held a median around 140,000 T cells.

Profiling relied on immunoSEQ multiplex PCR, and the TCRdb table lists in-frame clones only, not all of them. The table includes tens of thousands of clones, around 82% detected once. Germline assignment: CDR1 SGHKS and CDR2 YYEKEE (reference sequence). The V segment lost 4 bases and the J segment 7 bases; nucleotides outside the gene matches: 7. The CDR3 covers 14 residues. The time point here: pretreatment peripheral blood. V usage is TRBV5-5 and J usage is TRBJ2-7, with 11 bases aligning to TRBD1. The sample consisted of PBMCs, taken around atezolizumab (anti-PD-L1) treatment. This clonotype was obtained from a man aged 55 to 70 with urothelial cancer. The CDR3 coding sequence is TGTGCCAGCAGCCCCGGACAGGGGGCGTATGAGCAGTACTTC. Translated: CASSPGQGAYEQYF. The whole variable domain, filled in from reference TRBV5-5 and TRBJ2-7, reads DAGVTQSPTHLIKTRGQQVTLRCSPISGHKSVSWYQQVLGQGPQFIFQYYEKEERGRGNFPDRFSARQFPNYSSELNVNALLLGDSALYLCASSPGQGAYEQYFGPGTRLTVT.